This entry lists 18 T cell receptor beta chains sequenced from one sample in a study of cytomegalovirus exposure and HLA in healthy donors. 13 Jbeta primers and 60 Vbeta primers were used for the PCR. Clones were sequenced by immunoSEQ multiplex PCR, and TCRdb holds only the in-frame ones, with some missing. Here the sample spans about 200,000 clones, 65% to 80% being singletons. What was sequenced was PBMCs. The source of these receptors is a man aged 45-60 years in good health and CMV-seronegative.

The rearrangement links TRBV11-2 to TRBJ2-1; 13 positions agree with TRBD2. The CDR3 length is 13 residues. After removal of 5 bases from V and 16 bases from J, the junction contained 8 bases not matched to a gene. Looked up from germline, CDR1 is SGHAT and CDR2 is FQNNGV. The CDR3 sequence: CASSPPGLAGSFF. Here the CDR3 DNA reads TGTGCCAGCAGCCCTCCGGGACTAGCGGGAAGCTTCTTC.

This chain connects TRBV7-9 to TRBJ2-7; 7 positions match TRBD1. Trimming at V came to 5 bases and at J to 6 bases, leaving 16 bases not matched to a gene. The CDR3 is 16 amino acids. Germline V gene sequence: CDR1 SEHNR, CDR2 FQNEAQ (reference sequence). CDR3 DNA: TGTGCCAGCAGCCCTAGGGTTGGGACAGCCGCCGGCGAGCAGTACTTC. Protein product: CASSPRVGTAAGEQYF.

The chain is built from TRBV29-1 and TRBJ2-1, with D tentatively TRBD1 (5 bases). Germline loops: CDR1 SQVTM, CDR2 ANQGSEA. This CDR3 spans 11 amino acids. V lost 7 bases and J lost 10, with 14 bases in between. The CDR3 loop reads CSAIRVGEQFF. CDR3 sequence (DNA): TGCAGCGCCATCAGGGTTGGAGAGCAGTTCTTC.

The chain couples TRBV19 to TRBJ2-1; the D gene is possibly TRBD2 (5 bases). Germline V CDR1 and CDR2: LNHDA, SQIVND (reference sequence). CDR3 length equals 15 residues. V was clipped by 0 bases and J by 9 bases, with 15 bases between them. CDR3 sequence (DNA): TGTGCCAGTAGTATAGATGGCCTCGGGGTGGGTGAGCAGTTCTTC. Amino acid sequence: CASSIDGLGVGEQFF.

This chain uses TRBV20-1 with TRBJ2-1; D unresolved. Looked up from germline, CDR1 is DFQATT and CDR2 is SNEGSKA (reference sequence). Trimming stripped 2 bases from V and 7 bases from J, with 6 bases between. This CDR3 is 11 amino acids long. CDR3 region: CSARTVNEQFF. In nucleotides, the CDR3 is TGCAGTGCTAGAACTGTAAATGAGCAGTTCTTC.

This clone has at least ten counts. The chain joins TRBV5-1 to TRBJ2-3, with 10 bases matching TRBD1. The CDR3 is made up of 17 amino acids. With V trimmed by 0 bases and J by 1 base, 5 bases remained unmatched. CDR1 is SGHRS, CDR2 YFSETQ, per germline. CDR3 residues: CASSLGDRGLRTDTQYF. The CDR3 nucleotides are TGCGCCAGCAGCTTGGGGGACAGGGGCCTACGCACAGATACGCAGTATTTT.

The CDR3 here is CASSEELNMGQYF. The CDR3 DNA sequence: TGTGCCAGCAGTGAGGAACTTAATATGGGGCAGTACTTC. The chain has TRBV6-5 and TRBJ2-7; D not certain. Trimming shortened V by 5 bases and J by 9 bases, and 17 bases separated the two germline ends. Germline CDR1 is MNHEY and CDR2 is SVGAGI. This CDR3 is built from 13 residues.

V is TRBV28 and J is TRBJ1-2; 8 bases match TRBD1. The CDR3 covers 14 residues. Germline V gene sequence: CDR1 MDHEN, CDR2 SYDVKM. Losses at the gene ends were 6 bases for V and 8 bases for J; bases not matched to a gene: 11. The CDR3 sequence: CASRGGGQGAGYTF. The CDR3 DNA reads TGTGCCAGCAGAGGTGGCGGACAGGGAGCGGGCTACACCTTC.

Here the CDR3 reads CASGSPGQGIYEQYF. DNA of the CDR3: TGTGCCAGCGGATCTCCGGGACAGGGAATCTACGAGCAGTACTTC. The chain joins TRBV28 to TRBJ2-7; 9 positions match TRBD1. Trimming cost V 8 bases and J 3 bases; bases outside gene matches: 11. CDR3 length: 15 residues. The germline V gene encodes CDR1 MDHEN and CDR2 SYDVKM.

This chain's CDR3 is CASSDQGAGTEAFF. DNA for the CDR3: TGTGCCAGCAGTGACCAAGGGGCAGGCACTGAAGCTTTCTTT. V gene TRBV2 combines with J gene TRBJ1-1, with a weak D call TRBD1 (5 bases). V shed 3 bases and J shed 4 bases, with 12 bases lying between them. Germline CDR1 and CDR2: SNHLY and FYNNEI. CDR3 length: 14 residues.

The gene calls are TRBV2 and TRBJ1-3; the D gene is possibly TRBD1 (6 bases). Trimming removed 10 bases at V and 4 bases at J, with 14 bases between. Germline CDR1 and CDR2: SNHLY and FYNNEI. CDR3 length equals 13 residues. The CDR3 loop reads CATGRGSGNTIYF. In DNA, the CDR3 is TGTGCCACCGGGAGGGGGAGCGGAAACACCATATATTTT.

V and J are TRBV6-5 and TRBJ1-3, with D perhaps TRBD1 (5 bases). V was shortened by 0 bases and J by 4 bases, with 10 bases between the two germline ends. There are 15 residues in the CDR3. CDR1 and CDR2 (germline): MNHEY, SVGAGI. This CDR3 is CASSYSPGHGNTIYF. Written as DNA, the CDR3 is TGTGCCAGCAGTTACTCGCCAGGGCACGGAAACACCATATATTTT.

The CDR3 bases are TGCGCCAGCAGCCTCCTCTCCGGGACAGCCTACGAGCAGTACTTC. It codes for CASSLLSGTAYEQYF. V gene TRBV5-1 combines with J gene TRBJ2-7; TRBD1 agrees at 7 bases. The CDR3 has 15 residues. In germline, CDR1 is SGHRS, CDR2 YFSETQ. With 4 bases clipped from V and 2 bases from J, the junction kept 9 bases outside the gene matches.

The chain uses TRBV27 and TRBJ2-5; perhaps TRBD2 as D (6 bases). Per germline, CDR1 MNHEY and CDR2 SMNVEV (reference sequence). The CDR3 contains 14 residues. Trimming took 2 bases from V and 4 from J, leaving 11 bases between them. In DNA form, the CDR3 reads TGTGCCAGCAGTTTACTGGGGGGATCAGAGACCCAGTACTTC. Amino acid sequence: CASSLLGGSETQYF.

The chain employs TRBV5-1 and TRBJ1-1, with 9 bases that match TRBD1. The V and J ends lost 0 bases and 4 bases, in that order; junction bases with no gene match: 4. The germline V gene encodes CDR1 SGHRS and CDR2 YFSETQ. The CDR3 runs 15 residues. The CDR3 coding sequence is TGCGCCAGCAGCTTGGTCGGACAGGGGCTCACTGAAGCTTTCTTT. Amino acids: CASSLVGQGLTEAFF.

The V call is TRBV27, the J call TRBJ2-5; perhaps TRBD2 as D (6 bases). Per germline, CDR1 MNHEY and CDR2 SMNVEV (reference sequence). Trimming left V 6 bases short and J 5 bases short, with 22 bases between. CDR3 length: 16 amino acids. The CDR3 reads CASSPGTGARLETQYF. Written as DNA, the CDR3 is TGTGCCAGCAGCCCAGGGACTGGAGCACGATTGGAGACCCAGTACTTC.

V is TRBV2 and J is TRBJ2-1; maybe TRBD1 (6 bases). V gave up 8 bases and J gave up 0 bases, with 8 bases separating them. The CDR3 covers 13 residues. Germline assignment: CDR1 SNHLY and CDR2 FYNNEI. The CDR3 is CASGQSSYNEQFF. CDR3 nucleotide sequence: TGTGCCAGCGGACAGAGCTCCTACAATGAGCAGTTCTTC.

The rearrangement uses TRBV7-6 and TRBJ1-3; no clear D. The germline V gene encodes CDR1 SGHVS and CDR2 FNYEAQ. The CDR3 length is 15 residues. The V end was cut by 6 bases, the J end by 0 bases, with 12 bases between. The CDR3 nucleotides are TGTGCCAGCAGTTCTCAAGAGGGCTCTGGAAACACCATATATTTT. Translated, it gives CASSSQEGSGNTIYF.